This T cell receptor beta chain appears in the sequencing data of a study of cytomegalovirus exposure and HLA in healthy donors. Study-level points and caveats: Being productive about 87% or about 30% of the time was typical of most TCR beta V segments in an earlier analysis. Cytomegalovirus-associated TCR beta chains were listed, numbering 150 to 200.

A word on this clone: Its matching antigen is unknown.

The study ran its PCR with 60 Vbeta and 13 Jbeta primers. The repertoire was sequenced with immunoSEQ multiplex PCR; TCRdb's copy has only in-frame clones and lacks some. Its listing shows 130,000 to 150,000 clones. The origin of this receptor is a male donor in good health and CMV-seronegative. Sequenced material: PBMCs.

The CDR3: CAISPGTASYEAFF. In DNA, the CDR3 is TGTGCCATCAGTCCAGGGACAGCCTCTTATGAAGCTTTCTTT. This chain links TRBV10-3 with TRBJ1-1; 7 nucleotides agree with TRBD1. V trimming: 5 bases; J trimming: 7 bases; junction bases outside the gene matches: 10. The CDR3 is 14 residues long. Germline CDR1 and CDR2: ENHRY and SYGVKD.